Here is one T cell receptor beta chain with its context. The CDR3 runs to 15 residues. Trimming at V came to 7 bases and at J to 3 bases, leaving 11 bases not matched to a gene. Germline assignment: CDR1 KGHDR and CDR2 SFDVKD. This sample is drawn from a study of blood T cell repertoires in COVID-19. The wider study: T cells, B-cell-depleted T cells, or PBMCs supplied cDNA or gDNA.

Assay used: immunoSEQ multiplex PCR; TCRdb lists only in-frame clones, some missing. The sample lists some 70,000 clones, roughly three quarters occurring once. Material for sequencing was peripheral blood. The sequence was collected from a human donor in a cohort sampled during active COVID-19. The chain links TRBV24-1 to TRBJ2-7, with TRBD1 identical over 7 bases. CDR3 sequence reads: CATRASGGDNYEQYV. CDR3 DNA sequence: TGTGCCACCAGGGCGTCAGGGGGAGATAACTACGAGCAGTACGTC.